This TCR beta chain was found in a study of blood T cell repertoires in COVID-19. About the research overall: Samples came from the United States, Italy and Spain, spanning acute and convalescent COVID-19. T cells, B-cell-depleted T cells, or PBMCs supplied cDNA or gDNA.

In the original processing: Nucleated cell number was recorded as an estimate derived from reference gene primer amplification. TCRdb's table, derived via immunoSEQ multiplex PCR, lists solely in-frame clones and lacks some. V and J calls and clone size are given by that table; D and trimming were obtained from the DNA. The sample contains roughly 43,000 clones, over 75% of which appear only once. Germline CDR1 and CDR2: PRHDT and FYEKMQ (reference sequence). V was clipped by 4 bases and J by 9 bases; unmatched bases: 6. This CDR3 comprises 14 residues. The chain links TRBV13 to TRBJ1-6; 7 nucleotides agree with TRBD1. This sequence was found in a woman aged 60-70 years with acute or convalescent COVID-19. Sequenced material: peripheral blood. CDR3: CASSSDRVGSPLHF. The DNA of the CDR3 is TGTGCCAGCAGCTCAGACAGGGTGGGTTCACCCCTCCACTTT.